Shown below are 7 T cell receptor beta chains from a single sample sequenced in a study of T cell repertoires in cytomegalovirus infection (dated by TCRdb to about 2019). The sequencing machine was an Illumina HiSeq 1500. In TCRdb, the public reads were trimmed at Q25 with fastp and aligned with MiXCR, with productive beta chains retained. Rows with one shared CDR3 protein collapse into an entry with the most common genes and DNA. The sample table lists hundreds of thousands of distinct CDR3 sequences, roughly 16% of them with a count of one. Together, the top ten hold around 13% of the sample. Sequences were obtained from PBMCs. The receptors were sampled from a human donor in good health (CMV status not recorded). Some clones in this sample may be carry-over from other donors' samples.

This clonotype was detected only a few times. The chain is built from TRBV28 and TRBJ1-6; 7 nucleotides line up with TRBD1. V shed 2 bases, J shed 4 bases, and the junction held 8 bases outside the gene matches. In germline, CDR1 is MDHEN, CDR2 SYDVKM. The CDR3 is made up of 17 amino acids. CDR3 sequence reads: CASSLDRPGQYNSPLHF. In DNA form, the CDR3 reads TGTGCCAGCAGTTTAGATCGACCGGGACAGTATAATTCACCCCTCCACTTT. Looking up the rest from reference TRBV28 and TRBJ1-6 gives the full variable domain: DVKVTQSSRYLVKRTGEKVFLECVQDMDHENMFWYRQDPGLGLRLIYFSYDVKMKEKGDIPEGYSVSREKKERFSLILESASTNQTSMYLCASSLDRPGQYNSPLHFGNGTRLTVT.

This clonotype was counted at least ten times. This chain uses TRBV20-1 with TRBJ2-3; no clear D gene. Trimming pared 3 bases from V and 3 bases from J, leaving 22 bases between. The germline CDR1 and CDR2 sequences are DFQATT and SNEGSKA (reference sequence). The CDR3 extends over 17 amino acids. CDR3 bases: TGCAGTGCTAGGGAAGACAAGCCCTTCCTGTGGACAGATACGCAGTATTTT. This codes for CSAREDKPFLWTDTQYF.

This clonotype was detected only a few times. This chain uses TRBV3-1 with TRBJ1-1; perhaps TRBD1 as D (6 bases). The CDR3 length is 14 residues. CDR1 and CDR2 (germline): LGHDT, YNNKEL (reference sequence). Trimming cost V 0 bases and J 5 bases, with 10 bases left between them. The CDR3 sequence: CASSQEGGRTEAFF. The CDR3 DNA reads TGTGCCAGCAGCCAAGAAGGGGGACGGACTGAAGCTTTCTTT.

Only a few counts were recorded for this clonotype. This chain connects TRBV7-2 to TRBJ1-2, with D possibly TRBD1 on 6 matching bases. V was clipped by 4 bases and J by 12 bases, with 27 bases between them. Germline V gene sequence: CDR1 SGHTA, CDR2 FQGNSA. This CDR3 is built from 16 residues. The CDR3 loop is CASSSINGGGKLANTF. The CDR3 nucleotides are TGTGCCAGCAGCTCCATAAACGGGGGCGGAAAATTGGCTAACACCTTC.

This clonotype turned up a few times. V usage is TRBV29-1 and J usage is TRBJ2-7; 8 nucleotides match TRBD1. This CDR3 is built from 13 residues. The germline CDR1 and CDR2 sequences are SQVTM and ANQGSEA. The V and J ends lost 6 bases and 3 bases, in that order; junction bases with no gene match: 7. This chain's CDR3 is CSVATGEGYEQYF. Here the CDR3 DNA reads TGCAGCGTAGCGACAGGGGAAGGCTACGAGCAGTACTTC.

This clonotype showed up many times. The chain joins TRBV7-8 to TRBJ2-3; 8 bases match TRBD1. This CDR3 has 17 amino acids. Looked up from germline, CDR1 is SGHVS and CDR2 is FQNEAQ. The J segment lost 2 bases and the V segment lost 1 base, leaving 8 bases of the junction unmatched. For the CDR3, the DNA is TGTGCCAGCAGCTTAGAGGGGACAGGTCCCCCCACAGATACGCAGTATTTT. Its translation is CASSLEGTGPPTDTQYF.

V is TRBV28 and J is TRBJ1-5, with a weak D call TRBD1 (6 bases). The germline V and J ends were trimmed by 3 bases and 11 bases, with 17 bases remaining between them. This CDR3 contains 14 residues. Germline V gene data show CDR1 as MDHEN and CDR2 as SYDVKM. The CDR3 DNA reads TGTGCCAGCAGTTTGTCAGGGGCGTTGGCGTCCCAGCATTTT. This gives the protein CASSLSGALASQHF.